These 28 T cell receptor beta chains were sequenced from one sample in a study of blood T cells in healthy people across ages. A second PCR of about 6 to 12 cycles used a sample-barcoded 5' primer and a J-beta primer mix. TCRdb redid the calling of the 5' RACE reads with MiXCR, one entry per CDR3 protein. Among approximately 1.5 million distinct CDR3 sequences listed, 35% to 45% were seen once. The sample taken for sequencing was blood. The receptor set was obtained from a woman between 18 and 30 years old in good health.

Only a few counts were recorded for this clonotype. V and J are TRBV6-1 and TRBJ2-1; the match to TRBD2 covers 14 bases. Per germline, CDR1 MNHNS and CDR2 SASEGT. V lost 6 bases to trimming and J lost 3 bases; unmatched junction nucleotides: 7. This CDR3 region has 17 residues. The DNA for the CDR3 is TGTGCCAGCAGCTCCGGACTAGCGGGAGGCCACTACAATGAGCAGTTCTTC. It specifies CASSSGLAGGHYNEQFF.

There are a few counts of this clonotype. The J gene is TRBJ1-4, the V gene TRBV25-1; D is undetermined. The CDR3 runs to 13 residues. Between the trimmed V and J ends, which lost 7 bases and 2 bases, there was a span of 8 bases. CDR1 MGHDK and CDR2 SYGVNS come from the germline V gene. CDR3 protein: CASTGWTNEKLFF. The DNA for the CDR3 is TGTGCCAGCACGGGGTGGACTAATGAAAAACTGTTTTTT.

A few counts support this clonotype. The gene calls are TRBV10-3 and TRBJ1-1; TRBD1 matches 7 bases. Trimming removed 8 bases from V and 6 bases from J; junction bases left unmatched: 6. Per the germline V gene, CDR1 is ENHRY and CDR2 is SYGVKD. The CDR3 spans 12 residues. The CDR3 DNA is TGTGCCATCTCCCGAGGGACAGCTGAAGCTTTCTTT. Translated: CAISRGTAEAFF.

The chain recombines TRBV19 with TRBJ1-6, with a tentative D call TRBD1 (6 bases). The germline V gene has CDR1 LNHDA and CDR2 SQIVND (reference sequence). V lost 0 bases, J lost 13 bases, and 16 bases lay in between. The CDR3 runs 15 residues. The CDR3 sequence is CASSIEPGHQFPLHF. As DNA, the CDR3 is TGTGCCAGTAGTATAGAGCCGGGACACCAGTTTCCCCTCCACTTT. The whole variable domain, filled in from reference TRBV19 and TRBJ1-6, reads DGGITQSPKYLFRKEGQNVTLSCEQNLNHDAMYWYRQDPGQGLRLIYYSQIVNDFQKGDIAEGYSVSREKKESFPLTVTSAQKNPTAFYLCASSIEPGHQFPLHFGNGTRLTVT.

The genes are TRBV4-3 and TRBJ1-2; D uncertain. V was trimmed by 0 bases and J by 3 bases, leaving 8 bases between them. Germline values: CDR1 LGHNA, CDR2 YSLEER. The CDR3 contains 14 residues. The DNA for the CDR3 is TGCGCCAGCAGCCAAGATATTGCGGACTATGGCTACACCTTC. Encoded protein: CASSQDIADYGYTF.

CDR3 nucleotides: TGTGCCAGCAGACGAAGTCGTAGCACAGATACGCAGTATTTT. Its protein is CASRRSRSTDTQYF. V and J are TRBV7-9 and TRBJ2-3; D is unresolved. The CDR3 is 14 amino acids. From germline, CDR1 is SEHNR and CDR2 FQNEAQ (reference sequence). The V end was cut by 6 bases, the J end by 0 bases, with 10 bases between.

A single count supports this clonotype. The genes are TRBV20-1 and TRBJ1-1; weak D call: TRBD1 (5 bases). The CDR3 is made up of 13 amino acids. CDR1 is DFQATT, CDR2 SNEGSKA, per germline (reference sequence). V was clipped by 5 bases and J by 5 bases, with 15 bases between them. CDR3 loop: CSAGPPGGTEAFF. In nucleotides, the CDR3 is TGCAGTGCTGGGCCCCCTGGGGGGACTGAAGCTTTCTTT.

This rearrangement joins TRBV29-1 to TRBJ2-5; D remains ambiguous. This CDR3 region has 14 residues. Trimming left V 7 bases short and J 11 bases short, with 26 bases between. Per germline, CDR1 SQVTM and CDR2 ANQGSEA. CDR3 nucleotides: TGCAGCGCCAGGACGGCACAGCAGTACAATGAGCAGTACTTC. As protein: CSARTAQQYNEQYF. The full variable domain, in which reference TRBV29-1 and TRBJ2-5 provide the parts outside the CDR3, is SAVISQKPSRDICQRGTSLTIQCQVDSQVTMMFWYRQQPGQSLTLIATANQGSEATYESGFVIDKFPISRPNLTFSTLTVSNMSPEDSSIYLCSARTAQQYNEQYFGPGTRLLVL.

The rearrangement links TRBV28 to TRBJ2-7; 9 bases match TRBD1. J was trimmed by 0 bases and V by 5 bases; bases with no gene match: 5. Germline CDR1 reads MDHEN; CDR2 reads SYDVKM. This CDR3 comprises 15 residues. The chain's CDR3 is CASSIETGGSYEQYF. CDR3 nucleotides: TGTGCCAGCAGTATCGAGACAGGGGGCTCCTACGAGCAGTACTTC.

The CDR3 reads CASSQAVLGQGNTEAFF. As DNA, the CDR3 is TGCGCCAGCAGCCAAGCAGTTTTGGGACAGGGGAACACTGAAGCTTTCTTT. The rearrangement links TRBV4-3 to TRBJ1-1, with 9 positions matching TRBD1. CDR3 length: 17 amino acids. The germline CDR1 and CDR2 sequences are LGHNA and YSLEER. V lost 1 base to trimming and J lost 1 base; unmatched junction nucleotides: 7.

The V and J genes are TRBV27 and TRBJ2-5; 10 positions agree with TRBD1. The CDR3 length is 15 residues. The V gene's germline CDR1 is MNHEY and CDR2 SMNVEV (reference sequence). Trimming removed 5 bases from V and 3 bases from J; junction bases left unmatched: 6. The CDR3 coding sequence is TGTGCCAGCAGTGGCACCGGGACAGGGGAAGAGACCCAGTACTTC. Encoded protein: CASSGTGTGEETQYF.

The chain is built from TRBV4-3 and TRBJ1-2; D is undetermined. Trimming stripped 0 bases from V and 7 bases from J, with 9 bases between. CDR1 is LGHNA, CDR2 YSLEER, per germline. CDR3 length equals 13 residues. CDR3 coding DNA: TGCGCCAGCAGCCAAGATGGAGGGTTTGGCTACACCTTC. Amino acid sequence: CASSQDGGFGYTF.

A remark on this clonotype: A junction end diverges from the germline sequence, so it may reflect a read error. The chain has TRBV7-7 and TRBJ2-1; the D gene is possibly TRBD2 (6 bases). The length of the CDR3 is 16 residues. CDR1 SSHAT and CDR2 FNYEAQ come from the germline V gene (reference sequence). CDR3 sequence (DNA): TGTGCTAGCAGCTTAGCGTATATGGAGGGACTCAATGAGCAGTTCTTC. The encoded protein is CASSLAYMEGLNEQFF.

This chain uses TRBV18 with TRBJ1-2, with TRBD1 matching 9 bases. The CDR3 has 15 residues. V was clipped by 6 bases and J by 6 bases; unmatched bases: 11. The germline CDR1 and CDR2 sequences are KGHSH and LQKENI. DNA for the CDR3: TGTGCCAGCTCCCCCGGGACAGGGCGGATGGATGGCTACACCTTC. As protein: CASSPGTGRMDGYTF.

The chain is built from TRBV7-9 and TRBJ2-6; 8 bases are a match to TRBD1. Germline CDR1 reads SEHNR; CDR2 reads FQNEAQ (reference sequence). J lost 0 bases, V lost 3 bases, and 4 bases had no gene match. The CDR3 has 17 amino acids. The DNA of the CDR3 is TGTGCCAGCAGCTTGGGGACAGGAAACTCTGGGGCCAACGTCCTGACTTTC. Translation gives CASSLGTGNSGANVLTF.

This chain links TRBV5-1 with TRBJ1-1; TRBD1 might be the D (5 bases). Germline loops: CDR1 SGHRS, CDR2 YFSETQ. Trimming removed 0 bases from V and 7 bases from J, with 16 bases in between. The CDR3 length is 15 residues. The CDR3 spells CASSLAEAGRSEAFF. CDR3 nucleotides: TGCGCCAGCAGCTTGGCGGAGGCGGGGCGGAGTGAAGCTTTCTTT. The whole variable domain, remainder taken from reference TRBV5-1 and TRBJ1-1, is KAGVTQTPRYLIKTRGQQVTLSCSPISGHRSVSWYQQTPGQGLQFLFEYFSETQRNKGNFPGRFSGRQFSNSRSEMNVSTLELGDSALYLCASSLAEAGRSEAFFGQGTRLTVV.

For this clonotype: One junction end disagrees with the germline gene, perhaps due to a read error. The chain recombines TRBV9 with TRBJ2-1; no definite D call. The germline CDR1 and CDR2 sequences are SGDLS and YYNGEE. The length of the CDR3 is 14 residues. DNA for the CDR3: TGTGCCGGCAGCGTCCGTGCCTCCTACAATGAGCAGTTCTTC. Its translation: CAGSVRASYNEQFF. Looking up the rest from reference TRBV9 and TRBJ2-1 gives the full variable domain: DSGVTQTPKHLITATGQRVTLRCSPRSGDLSVYWYQQSLDQGLQFLIQYYNGEERAKGNILERFSAQQFPDLHSELNLSSLELGDSALYFCAGSVRASYNEQFFGPGTRLTVL.

This clonotype was detected only a few times. The gene calls are TRBV28 and TRBJ2-3, with 12 bases aligning to TRBD2. The CDR3 loop spans 17 amino acids. Unmatched junction bases numbered 9, after V lost 5 bases and J lost 3 bases. Germline lookup yields CDR1 MDHEN and CDR2 SYDVKM. As DNA, the CDR3 is TGTGCCAGCAGTCTACTGGAGACTAGCGGGAGTACAGATACGCAGTATTTT. As protein: CASSLLETSGSTDTQYF.

The V gene is TRBV3-1, the J gene TRBJ2-5; D not certain. CDR3 length equals 15 residues. In germline, CDR1 is LGHDT, CDR2 YNNKEL (reference sequence). V was pared by 4 bases and J by 6 bases, with 18 bases between. The CDR3 spells CASSRDQVRYQTQYF. In DNA form, the CDR3 reads TGTGCCAGCAGCCGAGATCAAGTCAGGTATCAGACCCAGTACTTC.

This clonotype came up a few times. The genes are TRBV28 and TRBJ2-3; 11 nucleotides line up with TRBD2. The ends lost 5 bases at V and 6 bases at J; junction bases unmatched: 7. In germline, CDR1 is MDHEN, CDR2 SYDVKM. The CDR3 consists of 15 residues. This CDR3 is CASSLTSGIGDTQYF. The DNA of the CDR3 is TGTGCCAGCAGTCTGACTAGCGGGATAGGTGATACGCAGTATTTT.

This clonotype was observed a handful of times. The gene calls are TRBV6-6 and TRBJ2-7; D is possibly TRBD2 (6 bases). The closer fit of TRBJ2-5 to the DNA end suggests the J call may be wrong. Germline CDR1 is MNHNY and CDR2 is SVGAGI (reference sequence). The CDR3 contains 13 residues. The CDR3, as DNA: TGTGCCAGCAGAGCAAGCATGGAGGGGACCCAGTACTTC. Its translation is CASRASMEGTQYF.

The chain couples TRBV2 to TRBJ2-3, with 7 bases that match TRBD2. This CDR3 has 14 residues. Germline CDR1 and CDR2: SNHLY and FYNNEI. V was pared by 8 bases and J by 0 bases, with 5 bases of the junction left unmatched. The CDR3 coding sequence is TGTGCCAGCCAAAACGGGGGGAGCACAGATACGCAGTATTTT. Its translation is CASQNGGSTDTQYF.

This clonotype showed up just a few times. This chain uses TRBV28 with TRBJ2-7, with D perhaps being TRBD1 or TRBD2 (6 bases each). The CDR3 runs 15 residues. The germline V and J ends were trimmed by 10 bases and 3 bases, with 22 bases remaining between them. CDR1 and CDR2 (germline): MDHEN, SYDVKM. CDR3 sequence (DNA): TGTGCCACCACTACTTCGGGGGCCCCTTTCTACGAGCAGTACTTC. It is translated as CATTTSGAPFYEQYF.

This clonotype showed up just a few times. The V and J genes are TRBV2 and TRBJ2-7; TRBD2 matches at 13 bases. Looked up from germline, CDR1 is SNHLY and CDR2 is FYNNEI. The CDR3 loop spans 20 amino acids. V lost 5 bases and J lost 0; bases outside the gene matches: 16. The chain's CDR3 is CASSISKEGLAGLTSYEQYF. As DNA, the CDR3 is TGTGCCAGCAGTATATCCAAGGAGGGACTAGCGGGACTAACCTCCTACGAGCAGTACTTC.

The chain carries TRBV27 and TRBJ2-3; D unclear. Germline V CDR1 and CDR2: MNHEY, SMNVEV (reference sequence). This CDR3 spans 15 amino acids. Trimming cost V 4 bases and J 0 bases, with 11 bases left between them. In DNA, the CDR3 is TGTGCCAGCAGTTCCTCGATAGTAAGCACAGATACGCAGTATTTT. It translates to CASSSSIVSTDTQYF.

V is TRBV28 and J is TRBJ1-5, with D perhaps matching TRBD1 (6 bases). Germline lookup yields CDR1 MDHEN and CDR2 SYDVKM. The V and J ends lost 4 bases and 0 bases respectively, with 13 bases between them. The CDR3 has 16 amino acids. In nucleotides, the CDR3 is TGTGCCAGCAGTTCAGACAGGCTATATAGCAATCAGCCCCAGCATTTT. It encodes CASSSDRLYSNQPQHF.

This clonotype was detected a few times. This chain connects TRBV9 to TRBJ2-5; TRBD1 is a possible D gene (6 bases). V gave up 2 bases and J gave up 6 bases, with 17 bases separating them. Germline V gene sequence: CDR1 SGDLS, CDR2 YYNGEE. The CDR3 spans 15 residues. Here the CDR3 DNA reads TGTGCCAGCAGCGTCGGTCTCCTACAGGGACAGACCCAGTACTTC. It translates to CASSVGLLQGQTQYF.

The genes are TRBV7-2 and TRBJ2-1, with TRBD2 identical over 7 bases. The CDR3 sequence is 14 residues long. Germline V gene data show CDR1 as SGHTA and CDR2 as FQGNSA. Trimming cost V 2 bases and J 8 bases; bases outside gene matches: 6. CDR3 DNA sequence: TGTGCCAGCAGCTTAAACGGGGGGAAATATGAGCAGTTCTTC. Translated: CASSLNGGKYEQFF.